The 15 T cell receptor beta chains below all came from one sample that was sequenced in a study of CD8 T cells in Susac syndrome. Random-hexamer reverse transcription was applied to roughly 0.5 to 1 ug RNA. TCRdb itself ran the immunoSEQ multiplex PCR reads through MiXCR, one entry per CDR3 protein. The sample has some 150,000 distinct CDR3 sequences; 95% are singletons. Sequencing was performed on CD8+ T cells from PBMCs. Receptor source: a human donor with multiple sclerosis.

The chain couples TRBV29-1 to TRBJ2-6; maybe TRBD1 (6 bases). Germline V gives CDR1 SQVTM, CDR2 ANQGSEA. V dropped 5 bases and J dropped 0 bases, with 8 bases sitting between them. The CDR3 has 14 amino acids. In nucleotides, the CDR3 is TGCAGCGTTTACAGGGACTCTGGGGCCAACGTCCTGACTTTC. Protein product: CSVYRDSGANVLTF.

This rearrangement joins TRBV12-5 to TRBJ1-1, with TRBD1 identical over 9 bases. The CDR3 has 16 residues. Germline V lookup: CDR1 LGHNT, CDR2 FRNRAP. V lost 3 bases to trimming and J lost 4 bases; unmatched junction nucleotides: 9. CDR3 nucleotide sequence: TGTGCTAGTGGTTTCGTAGTCGACAGGGGGACCACTGAAGCTTTCTTT. As protein: CASGFVVDRGTTEAFF.

This clonotype occurred once. The rearrangement uses TRBV4-1 and TRBJ2-1; unclear D gene. The length of the CDR3 is 16 residues. CDR1 MGHRA and CDR2 YSYEKL come from the germline V gene. V was trimmed by 3 bases and J by 6 bases, leaving 18 bases between them. The CDR3 sequence is CASSQTRLTAGNEQFF. CDR3 DNA: TGCGCCAGCAGCCAGACCCGACTTACCGCCGGCAATGAGCAGTTCTTC.

The rearrangement joins TRBV5-4 to TRBJ2-1, with D possibly being TRBD1 (5 bases). Trimming shortened V by 4 bases and J by 9 bases, and 11 bases separated the two germline ends. From germline, CDR1 is SGHNT and CDR2 YYREEE (reference sequence). The CDR3 extends over 12 amino acids. The CDR3 DNA follows: TGTGCCAGCAGCCCAGGGCCCGGTGAGCAGTTCTTC. It specifies CASSPGPGEQFF.

The chain couples TRBV5-6 to TRBJ2-3; no firm D call. The CDR3 loop spans 16 amino acids. V was cut by 5 bases and J by 4 bases, with 20 bases left in between. Germline V lookup: CDR1 SGHDT, CDR2 YYEEEE. The CDR3: CASRSDGREKSDTQYF. DNA for the CDR3: TGTGCCAGCAGGTCTGACGGTCGCGAAAAATCAGATACGCAGTATTTT.

The chain joins TRBV11-1 to TRBJ2-3, with D perhaps given as TRBD1 or TRBD2 (5 bases each). This CDR3 spans 12 amino acids. Trimming pared 5 bases from V and 10 bases from J, leaving 13 bases between. Germline lookup yields CDR1 SGHAT and CDR2 FQDESV (reference sequence). This CDR3 is CASSPWDLPQYF. The CDR3 DNA is TGTGCCAGCAGCCCCTGGGACCTACCGCAGTATTTT.

The J gene is TRBJ1-3, the V gene TRBV12-3 or TRBV12-4; D call uncertain. The ends were cut back, 6 bases at V and 8 bases at J, with 5 bases in the middle. The CDR3 extends over 10 amino acids. Here the CDR3 reads CASSQDTIYF. For the CDR3, the DNA is TGTGCCAGCAGCCAGGACACCATATATTTT.

V gene TRBV7-9 combines with J gene TRBJ1-1, with 7 positions matching TRBD1. Germline assignment: CDR1 SEHNR and CDR2 FQNEAQ (reference sequence). The CDR3 loop spans 14 amino acids. V shed 4 bases and J 3 bases; nucleotides not matched to a gene: 5. CDR3 residues: CASSSTGSDTEAFF. The CDR3 region has the DNA TGTGCCAGCAGCTCGACAGGGTCGGACACTGAAGCTTTCTTT.

This chain connects TRBV18 to TRBJ2-1, with a possible D match to TRBD1 (6 bases). V lost 3 bases and J lost 5, with 20 bases in between. This CDR3 has 17 residues. Germline loops: CDR1 KGHSH, CDR2 LQKENI. CDR3 sequence reads: CASSPLPRRGTDNEQFF. As DNA, the CDR3 is TGTGCCAGCTCACCGCTACCCCGAAGGGGGACGGACAATGAGCAGTTCTTC. The full variable domain, its missing parts supplied by reference TRBV18 and TRBJ2-1, is NAGVMQNPRHLVRRRGQEARLRCSPMKGHSHVYWYRQLPEEGLKFMVYLQKENIIDESGMPKERFSAEFPKEGPSILRIQQVVRGDSAAYFCASSPLPRRGTDNEQFFGPGTRLTVL.

This sequence joins TRBV7-8 and TRBJ1-2, with TRBD1 matching over 7 bases. CDR3 length: 15 residues. With V trimmed by 3 bases and J by 0 bases, 4 bases remained unmatched. Germline V gene lookup returns CDR1 SGHVS and CDR2 FQNEAQ. The CDR3 is CASSFRGPSNYGYTF. The CDR3 nucleotides are TGTGCCAGCAGCTTTAGGGGGCCCTCTAACTATGGCTACACCTTC.

V gene TRBV7-9 combines with J gene TRBJ1-2; unclear D gene. The germline gives CDR1 SEHNR, CDR2 FQNEAQ (reference sequence). The CDR3 loop spans 14 amino acids. V lost 5 bases to trimming and J lost 6 bases, with 16 bases between them. The CDR3 coding sequence is TGTGCCAGCAGCCCATTCGTACAGCTCGATGGCTACACCTTC. It encodes CASSPFVQLDGYTF. The whole variable domain, filled in from reference TRBV7-9 and TRBJ1-2, reads DTGVSQNPRHKITKRGQNVTFRCDPISEHNRLYWYRQTLGQGPEFLTYFQNEAQLEKSRLLSDRFSAERPKGSFSTLEIQRTEQGDSAMYLCASSPFVQLDGYTFGSGTRLTVV.

The table lists this clonotype with a count of one. This chain uses TRBV9 with TRBJ2-7; D might be TRBD1 (5 bases). Trimming took off 4 bases at V and 5 bases at J, with 10 bases between the two ends. Germline CDR1 reads SGDLS; CDR2 reads YYNGEE. This CDR3 region has 12 residues. The CDR3 nucleotides read TGTGCCAGCAGCAGGGGTCCCAACGAGCAGTACTTC. It translates to CASSRGPNEQYF.

This chain uses TRBV29-1 with TRBJ2-3; 7 bases match TRBD1. The J segment lost 4 bases and the V segment lost 2 bases, leaving 9 bases of the junction unmatched. The CDR3 covers 15 residues. The germline V gene has CDR1 SQVTM and CDR2 ANQGSEA. The CDR3 sequence: CSVELPGGVADTQYF. CDR3 DNA sequence: TGCAGCGTTGAATTGCCAGGGGGTGTCGCAGATACGCAGTATTTT.

This sequence joins TRBV29-1 and TRBJ1-2; D is unclear. Trimming took 6 bases from V and 2 from J, leaving 13 bases between them. The germline gives CDR1 SQVTM, CDR2 ANQGSEA. The CDR3 covers 13 residues. The CDR3 sequence: CSVYTGSNYGYTF. The CDR3 DNA is TGCAGCGTCTACACGGGAAGCAACTATGGCTACACCTTC.

The chain has TRBV27 and TRBJ2-7; no clear D gene. Trimming removed 0 bases at V and 3 bases at J, with 9 bases between. CDR3 length equals 14 residues. Germline CDR1 is MNHEY and CDR2 is SMNVEV (reference sequence). Here the CDR3 reads CASSLSPTVYEQYF. CDR3 in DNA: TGTGCCAGCAGTTTATCACCGACCGTCTACGAGCAGTACTTC.